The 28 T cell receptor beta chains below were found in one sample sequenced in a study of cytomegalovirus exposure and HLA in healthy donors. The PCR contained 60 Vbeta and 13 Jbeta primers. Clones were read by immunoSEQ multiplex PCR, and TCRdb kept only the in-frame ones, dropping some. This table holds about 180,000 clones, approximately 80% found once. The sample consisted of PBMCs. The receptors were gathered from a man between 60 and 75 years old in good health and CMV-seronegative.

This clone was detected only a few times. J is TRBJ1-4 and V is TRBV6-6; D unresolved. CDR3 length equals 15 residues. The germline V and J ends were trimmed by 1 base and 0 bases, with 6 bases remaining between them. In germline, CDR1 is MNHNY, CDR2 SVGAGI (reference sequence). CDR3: CASSYLAATNEKLFF. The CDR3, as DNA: TGTGCCAGCAGTTACTTGGCGGCAACTAATGAAAAACTGTTTTTT.

The DNA for the CDR3 is TGCGCCAGCAGCTTGGGACAGACGCGGTCTGAAGCTTTCTTT. This sequence encodes CASSLGQTRSEAFF. This sequence joins TRBV5-1 and TRBJ1-1, with D tentatively TRBD1 (5 bases). CDR1 and CDR2 (germline): SGHRS, YFSETQ. Trimming removed 0 bases from V and 6 bases from J, with 12 bases in between. CDR3 length: 14 residues.

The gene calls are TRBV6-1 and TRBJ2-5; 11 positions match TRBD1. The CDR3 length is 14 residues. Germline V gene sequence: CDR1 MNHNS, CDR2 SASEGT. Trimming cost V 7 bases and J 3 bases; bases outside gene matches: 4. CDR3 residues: CASIRDRGKETQYF. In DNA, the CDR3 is TGTGCCAGCATCAGGGACAGGGGGAAAGAGACCCAGTACTTC.

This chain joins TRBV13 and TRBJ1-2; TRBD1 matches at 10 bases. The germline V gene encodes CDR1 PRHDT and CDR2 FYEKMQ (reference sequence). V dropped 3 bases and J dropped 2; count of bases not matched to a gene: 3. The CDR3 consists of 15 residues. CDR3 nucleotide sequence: TGTGCCAGCAGCTTGTCGGGACAGGGGAACTATGGCTACACCTTC. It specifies CASSLSGQGNYGYTF. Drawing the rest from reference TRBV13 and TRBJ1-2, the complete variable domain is AAGVIQSPRHLIKEKRETATLKCYPIPRHDTVYWYQQGPGQDPQFLISFYEKMQSDKGSIPDRFSAQQFSDYHSELNMSSLELGDSALYFCASSLSGQGNYGYTFGSGTRLTVV.

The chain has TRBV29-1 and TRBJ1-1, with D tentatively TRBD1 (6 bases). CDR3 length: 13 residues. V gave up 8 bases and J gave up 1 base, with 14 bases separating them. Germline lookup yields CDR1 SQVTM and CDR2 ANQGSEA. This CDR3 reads CSHPGDGNTEAFF. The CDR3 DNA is TGCAGCCATCCAGGGGACGGGAACACTGAAGCTTTCTTT.

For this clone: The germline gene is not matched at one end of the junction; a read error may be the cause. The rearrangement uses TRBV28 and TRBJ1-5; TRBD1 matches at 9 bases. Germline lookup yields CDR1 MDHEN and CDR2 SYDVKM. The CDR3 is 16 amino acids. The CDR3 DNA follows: TGTGCCAGCAGGCGAGGGGGACAGGGTTTTCATCAGCCCCAGAATTTT. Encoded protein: CASRRGGQGFHQPQNF.

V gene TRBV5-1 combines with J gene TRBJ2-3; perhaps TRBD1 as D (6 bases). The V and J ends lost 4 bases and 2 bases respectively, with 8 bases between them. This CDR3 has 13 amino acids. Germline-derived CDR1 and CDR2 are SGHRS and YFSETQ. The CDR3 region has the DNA TGCGCCAGCAGCACAGGGAACACAGATACGCAGTATTTT. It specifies CASSTGNTDTQYF.

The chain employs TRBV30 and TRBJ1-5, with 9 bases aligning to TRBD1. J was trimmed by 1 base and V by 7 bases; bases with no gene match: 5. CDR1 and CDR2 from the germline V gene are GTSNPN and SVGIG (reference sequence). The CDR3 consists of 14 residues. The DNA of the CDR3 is TGTGCCTTTTCGACAGGGGGGAGCAATCAGCCCCAGCATTTT. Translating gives CAFSTGGSNQPQHF. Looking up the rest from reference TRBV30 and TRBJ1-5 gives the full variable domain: SQTIHQWPATLVQPVGSPLSLECTVEGTSNPNLYWYRQAAGRGLQLLFYSVGIGQISSEVPQNLSASRPQDRQFILSSKKLLLSDSGFYLCAFSTGGSNQPQHFGDGTRLSIL.

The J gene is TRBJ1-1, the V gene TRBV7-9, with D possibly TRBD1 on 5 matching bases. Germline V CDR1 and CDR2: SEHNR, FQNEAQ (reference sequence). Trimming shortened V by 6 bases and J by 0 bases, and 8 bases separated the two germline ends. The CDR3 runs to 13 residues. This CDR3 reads CASSDSLNTEAFF. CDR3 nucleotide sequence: TGTGCCAGCAGTGACAGTCTGAACACTGAAGCTTTCTTT.

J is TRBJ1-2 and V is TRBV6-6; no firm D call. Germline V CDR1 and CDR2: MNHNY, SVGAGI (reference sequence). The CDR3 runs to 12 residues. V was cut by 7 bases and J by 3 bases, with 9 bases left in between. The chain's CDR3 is CASTAADYGYTF. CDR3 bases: TGTGCCAGCACGGCCGCGGACTATGGCTACACCTTC.

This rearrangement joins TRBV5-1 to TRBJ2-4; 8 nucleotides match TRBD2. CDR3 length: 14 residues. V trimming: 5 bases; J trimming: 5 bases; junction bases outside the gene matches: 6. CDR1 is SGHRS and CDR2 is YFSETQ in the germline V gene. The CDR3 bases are TGCGCCAGCAGGAGTCGGGGGGGGGAAAACATTCAGTACTTC. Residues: CASRSRGGENIQYF.

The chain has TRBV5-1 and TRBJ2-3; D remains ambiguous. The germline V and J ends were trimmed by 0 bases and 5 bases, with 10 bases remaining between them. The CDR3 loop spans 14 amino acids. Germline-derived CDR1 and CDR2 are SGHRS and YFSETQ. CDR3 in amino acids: CASSLDSAEDTQYF. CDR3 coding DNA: TGCGCCAGCAGCTTGGATAGTGCGGAAGATACGCAGTATTTT. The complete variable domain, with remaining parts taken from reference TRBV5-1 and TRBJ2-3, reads KAGVTQTPRYLIKTRGQQVTLSCSPISGHRSVSWYQQTPGQGLQFLFEYFSETQRNKGNFPGRFSGRQFSNSRSEMNVSTLELGDSALYLCASSLDSAEDTQYFGPGTRLTVL.

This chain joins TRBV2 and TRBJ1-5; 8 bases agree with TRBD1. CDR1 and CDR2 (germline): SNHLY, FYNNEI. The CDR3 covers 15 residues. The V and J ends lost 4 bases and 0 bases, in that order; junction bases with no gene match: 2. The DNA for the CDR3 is TGTGCCAGCAGTGCCGGACAGGGTAGCAATCAGCCCCAGCATTTT. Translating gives CASSAGQGSNQPQHF.

The CDR3 reads CSVRLAGVRYEQYF. CDR3 bases: TGCAGCGTTCGACTAGCGGGAGTTAGGTACGAGCAGTACTTC. The rearrangement links TRBV29-1 to TRBJ2-7; TRBD2 matches 12 bases. This CDR3 is built from 14 residues. The V and J ends lost 5 bases and 4 bases, in that order; junction bases with no gene match: 6. CDR1 is SQVTM, CDR2 ANQGSEA, per germline.

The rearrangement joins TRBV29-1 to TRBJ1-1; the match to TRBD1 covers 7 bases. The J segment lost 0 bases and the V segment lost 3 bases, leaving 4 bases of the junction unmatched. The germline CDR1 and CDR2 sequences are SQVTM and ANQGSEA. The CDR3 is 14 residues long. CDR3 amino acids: CSVEGQIMNTEAFF. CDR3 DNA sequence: TGCAGCGTTGAGGGACAGATAATGAACACTGAAGCTTTCTTT.

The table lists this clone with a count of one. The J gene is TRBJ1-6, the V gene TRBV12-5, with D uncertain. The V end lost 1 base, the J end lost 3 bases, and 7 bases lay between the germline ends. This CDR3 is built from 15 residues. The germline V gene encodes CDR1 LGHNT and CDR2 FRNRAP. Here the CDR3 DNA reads TGTGCTAGTGGTTTGGGGGCGAACTATAATTCACCCCTCCACTTT. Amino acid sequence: CASGLGANYNSPLHF.

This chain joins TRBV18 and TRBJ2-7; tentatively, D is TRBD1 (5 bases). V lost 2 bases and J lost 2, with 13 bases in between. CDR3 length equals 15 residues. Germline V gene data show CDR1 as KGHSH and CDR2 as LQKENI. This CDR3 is CASSPGAVTTYEQYF. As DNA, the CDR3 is TGTGCCAGCTCACCAGGGGCAGTTACTACCTACGAGCAGTACTTC.

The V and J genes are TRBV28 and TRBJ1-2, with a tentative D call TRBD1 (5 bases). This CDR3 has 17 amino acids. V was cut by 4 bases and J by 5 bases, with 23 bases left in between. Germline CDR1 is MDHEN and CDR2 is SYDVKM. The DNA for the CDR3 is TGTGCCAGCAGTTCCCCCTCTACGGACATCGTATTTTATGGCTACACCTTC. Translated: CASSSPSTDIVFYGYTF.

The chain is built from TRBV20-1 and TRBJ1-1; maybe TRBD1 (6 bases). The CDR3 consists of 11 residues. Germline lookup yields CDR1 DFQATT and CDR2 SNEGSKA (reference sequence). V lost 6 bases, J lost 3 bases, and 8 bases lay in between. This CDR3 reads CSATGYTEAFF. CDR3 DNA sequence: TGCAGTGCCACAGGGTACACTGAAGCTTTCTTT.

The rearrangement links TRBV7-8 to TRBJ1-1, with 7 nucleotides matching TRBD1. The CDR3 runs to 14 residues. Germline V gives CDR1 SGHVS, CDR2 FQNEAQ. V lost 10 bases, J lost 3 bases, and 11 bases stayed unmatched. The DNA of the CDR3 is TGTGCCACTGAGAGGGGGCCGGAGGACACTGAAGCTTTCTTT. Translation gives CATERGPEDTEAFF.

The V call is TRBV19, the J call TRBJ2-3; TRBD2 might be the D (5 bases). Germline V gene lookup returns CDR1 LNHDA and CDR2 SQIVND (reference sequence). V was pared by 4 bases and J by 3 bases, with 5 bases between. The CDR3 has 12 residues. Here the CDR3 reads CASSSGTDTQYF. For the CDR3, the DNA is TGTGCCAGTAGTAGCGGGACAGATACGCAGTATTTT.

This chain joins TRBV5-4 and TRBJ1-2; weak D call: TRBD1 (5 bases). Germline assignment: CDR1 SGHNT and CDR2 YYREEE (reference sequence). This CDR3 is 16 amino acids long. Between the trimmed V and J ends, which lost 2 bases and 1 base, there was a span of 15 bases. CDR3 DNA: TGTGCCAGCAGCTTCGAGCGCGGGAGGGGTAACTATGGCTACACCTTC. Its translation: CASSFERGRGNYGYTF.

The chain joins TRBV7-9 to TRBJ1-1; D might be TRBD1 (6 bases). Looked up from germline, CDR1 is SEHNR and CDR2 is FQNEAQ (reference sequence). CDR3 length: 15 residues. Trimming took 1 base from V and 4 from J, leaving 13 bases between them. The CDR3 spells CASSLENRVGTEAFF. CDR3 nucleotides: TGTGCCAGCAGCTTAGAAAACAGGGTGGGCACTGAAGCTTTCTTT.

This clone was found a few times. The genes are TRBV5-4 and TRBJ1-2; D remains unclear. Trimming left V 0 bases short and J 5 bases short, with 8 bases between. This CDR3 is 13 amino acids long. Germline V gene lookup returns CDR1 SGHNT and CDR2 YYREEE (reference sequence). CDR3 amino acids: CASSLGRQYGYTF. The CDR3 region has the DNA TGTGCCAGCAGCTTGGGCAGGCAATATGGCTACACCTTC.

CDR3 protein: CASKRDNSNQPQHF. The CDR3 DNA reads as TGCGCCAGCAAGCGGGACAATAGCAATCAGCCCCAGCATTTT. J is TRBJ1-5 and V is TRBV5-1; tentatively, D is TRBD1 (6 bases). The CDR3 has 14 amino acids. Germline assignment: CDR1 SGHRS and CDR2 YFSETQ. V dropped 6 bases and J dropped 0 bases, with 10 bases sitting between them.

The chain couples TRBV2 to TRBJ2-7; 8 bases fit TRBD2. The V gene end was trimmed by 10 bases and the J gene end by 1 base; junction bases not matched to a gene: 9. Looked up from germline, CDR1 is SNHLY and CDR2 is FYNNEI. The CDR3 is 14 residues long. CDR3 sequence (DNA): TGTGCCACCGGGGGGGTCAAACCGTCCTACGAGCAGTACTTC. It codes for CATGGVKPSYEQYF.

The CDR3 region has the DNA TGCGCCTGTAGGGGGGGCGTCAGCGGGGAGCTGTTTTTT. This translates into CACRGGVSGELFF. The genes are TRBV5-1 and TRBJ2-2; a weak D match, TRBD2 (7 bases). Germline CDR1 and CDR2: SGHRS and YFSETQ. This CDR3 is 13 amino acids long. Trimming removed 10 bases at V and 7 bases at J, with 17 bases between.

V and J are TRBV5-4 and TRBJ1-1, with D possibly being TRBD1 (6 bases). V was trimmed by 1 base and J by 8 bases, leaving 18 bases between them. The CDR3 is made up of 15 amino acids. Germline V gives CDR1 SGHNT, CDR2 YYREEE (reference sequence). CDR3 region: CASSLFLTGQEEAFF. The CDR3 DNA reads TGTGCCAGCAGCTTGTTTTTGACAGGTCAAGAAGAAGCTTTCTTT.